This paragraph reports one TCR beta chain. Its antigen remains unknown. CDR1 is MNHNS and CDR2 is SASEGT in the germline V gene. V trimming: 7 bases; J trimming: 6 bases; junction bases outside the gene matches: 5. There are 14 residues in the CDR3. The data belong to a study of cytomegalovirus exposure and HLA in healthy donors. The PCR employed 60 Vbeta primers together with 13 Jbeta primers. Generated by immunoSEQ multiplex PCR, the TCRdb table keeps only in-frame clones and is missing some. Here the sample table reports under 65,000 clones. General study results and limits: One cluster of highly shared sequence variants probably arose as a sequencing artifact. A later analysis showed TCR association rates differing by HLA locus, peaking at DRB1 and lowest at HLA-C. In most subjects, TCR beta sequences reportedly gave accurate predictions of HLA-A and HLA-B alleles.

The sequencing sample was made of PBMCs. The receptor comes from a woman under 30 in good health and CMV-seronegative. The chain has TRBV6-1 and TRBJ2-1, with 11 positions matching TRBD2. CDR3 in DNA: TGTGCCAGCACGGGTAGCGGGAGGGCCAATGAGCAGTTCTTC. As protein: CASTGSGRANEQFF.